The next 24 T cell receptor beta chains were all read from a single sample in a study of cytomegalovirus exposure and HLA in healthy donors. Repertoires were generated with immunoSEQ multiplex PCR, while TCRdb's copy carries only in-frame clones and drops some. This repertoire shows 200,000 to 250,000 clones, roughly 84% found once; its top ten account for more than 10%. The sample taken for sequencing was PBMCs. The source is a man in his late teens or twenties in good health and CMV-seropositive.

This clone was seen ten or more times. V is TRBV6-1 and J is TRBJ2-7; 10 bases fit TRBD2. CDR3 length: 15 residues. CDR1 and CDR2 (germline): MNHNS, SASEGT. Trimming removed 1 base from V and 5 bases from J; junction bases left unmatched: 5. The CDR3 region has the DNA TGTGCCAGCAGTGAAGAAGCGGGAGGGCCTGACGAGCAGTACTTC. It specifies CASSEEAGGPDEQYF.

V gene TRBV29-1 combines with J gene TRBJ2-3; D possibly matches TRBD1 or TRBD2 (5 bases each). This CDR3 is built from 20 residues. The V gene's germline CDR1 is SQVTM and CDR2 ANQGSEA. V was cut by 1 base and J by 0 bases, with 26 bases left in between. Here the CDR3 DNA reads TGCAGCGTTGAAGTGTGGTCGGGTCAGGGAGCCCGTCCTAGCACAGATACGCAGTATTTT. Translated: CSVEVWSGQGARPSTDTQYF.

The chain couples TRBV11-2 to TRBJ1-1; no clear D. Deletions cut 10 bases from V and 0 bases from J, with 15 bases between. The CDR3 loop spans 14 amino acids. The germline V gene has CDR1 SGHAT and CDR2 FQNNGV. The CDR3 here is CATPRSSMNTEAFF. The CDR3 DNA reads TGTGCCACCCCTCGCAGTTCAATGAACACTGAAGCTTTCTTT.

In regard to this clone: The identical CDR3 is also encoded by other nucleotide sequences in the sample. The rearrangement uses TRBV2 and TRBJ2-7; D tentatively reads TRBD1 or TRBD2 (5 bases each). CDR3 size: 12 residues. V gave up 6 bases and J gave up 1 base, with 7 bases separating them. Germline V gene lookup returns CDR1 SNHLY and CDR2 FYNNEI. CDR3 DNA sequence: TGTGCCAGCAGGGGACCGTCCTACGAGCAGTACTTC. Translation gives CASRGPSYEQYF.

V usage is TRBV5-1 and J usage is TRBJ2-1; a possible D gene is TRBD2 (5 bases). The germline V gene has CDR1 SGHRS and CDR2 YFSETQ. V lost 4 bases and J lost 10, with 12 bases in between. This CDR3 comprises 12 residues. CDR3 loop: CASSLSGIEQFF. CDR3 DNA sequence: TGCGCCAGCAGCCTGAGCGGTATCGAGCAGTTCTTC.

V usage is TRBV5-4 and J usage is TRBJ1-4, with D possibly TRBD1 on 5 matching bases. CDR3 length: 15 residues. CDR1 is SGHNT, CDR2 YYREEE, per germline (reference sequence). V dropped 1 base and J dropped 7 bases, with 14 bases sitting between them. CDR3 in amino acids: CASSLKGLGGEKLFF. CDR3 DNA: TGTGCCAGCAGCTTGAAGGGGCTCGGGGGTGAAAAACTGTTTTTT.

This rearrangement joins TRBV27 to TRBJ1-4; 10 bases line up with TRBD1. This CDR3 has 16 amino acids. The germline gives CDR1 MNHEY, CDR2 SMNVEV (reference sequence). The J segment lost 7 bases and the V segment lost 1 base, leaving 6 bases of the junction unmatched. The CDR3 sequence: CASSLYGTGVGEKLFF. The CDR3 region has the DNA TGTGCCAGCAGTTTATATGGGACAGGGGTTGGTGAAAAACTGTTTTTT.

This clone was found once. The chain combines TRBV25-1 with TRBJ2-7, with unresolved D. With 5 bases removed from V and 2 bases from J, the gap between germline ends came to 10 bases. The CDR3 totals 13 residues. Germline V gives CDR1 MGHDK, CDR2 SYGVNS. CDR3 coding DNA: TGTGCCAGCAGTTGGGGTTCGACCTACGAGCAGTACTTC. Amino acid sequence: CASSWGSTYEQYF.

This chain connects TRBV28 to TRBJ2-7; 8 nucleotides agree with TRBD1. Germline V gene sequence: CDR1 MDHEN, CDR2 SYDVKM. This CDR3 region has 14 residues. J was trimmed by 4 bases and V by 6 bases; bases with no gene match: 8. DNA for the CDR3: TGTGCCAGCAGAACAACAGGGGGAGGATACGAGCAGTACTTC. Translation: CASRTTGGGYEQYF.

As for this clone: A junction boundary mismatches the germline segment, possibly from a read error. J is TRBJ1-5 and V is TRBV28; tentatively, D is TRBD1 (5 bases). Germline V CDR1 and CDR2: MDHEN, SYDVKM. The CDR3 contains 13 residues. The CDR3 protein is CASSSGLPSNQPF. The DNA for the CDR3 is TGTGCCAGCAGTTCAGGGCTTCCTAGCAATCAGCCTTTT.

This clone was seen a few times. The chain links TRBV6-5 to TRBJ1-2; possibly TRBD1 for D (6 bases). The CDR3 has 14 amino acids. V was shortened by 0 bases and J by 3 bases, with 8 bases between the two germline ends. Germline V lookup: CDR1 MNHEY, CDR2 SVGAGI. This chain's CDR3 is CASSYSNRDYGYTF. The CDR3 DNA reads TGTGCCAGCAGTTACTCGAACAGGGACTATGGCTACACCTTC.

This clone was found once. The chain links TRBV30 to TRBJ1-5, with 7 bases identical to TRBD1. V lost 3 bases to trimming and J lost 6 bases; unmatched junction nucleotides: 8. This CDR3 has 14 residues. Germline CDR1 and CDR2: GTSNPN and SVGIG (reference sequence). The CDR3 region has the DNA TGTGCCTGGAGCGGGACAGTGTCTTCTCAGCCCCAGCATTTT. Encoded protein: CAWSGTVSSQPQHF.

The chain has TRBV7-2 and TRBJ2-3; no reliable D call. The V gene lost 5 bases and the J gene lost 2 bases, with 14 bases spanning the gap. Germline assignment: CDR1 SGHTA and CDR2 FQGNSA. The CDR3 is 15 residues long. CDR3 in DNA: TGTGCCAGCAGCCCCCAATACAGCCTCACAGATACGCAGTATTTT. Its protein is CASSPQYSLTDTQYF.

This clone was seen only once. The rearrangement uses TRBV29-1 and TRBJ1-4; 9 nucleotides match TRBD1. Germline CDR1 and CDR2: SQVTM and ANQGSEA. V was pared by 4 bases and J by 8 bases, with 5 bases of the junction left unmatched. CDR3 length: 13 residues. The CDR3: CSVGDRVREKLFF. The DNA of the CDR3 is TGCAGCGTTGGGGACAGGGTTCGCGAAAAACTGTTTTTT.

The J gene is TRBJ1-1, the V gene TRBV15; D gene uncertain. The CDR3 runs 16 residues. In germline, CDR1 is LNHNV, CDR2 YYDKDF (reference sequence). Trimming removed 5 bases from V and 5 bases from J, with 21 bases in between. CDR3 loop: CATSPPYGGKRTEAFF. The CDR3 DNA reads as TGTGCCACCAGCCCTCCGTATGGCGGGAAGAGGACTGAAGCTTTCTTT. Variable domain in full (rest from reference TRBV15 and TRBJ1-1): DAMVIQNPRYQVTQFGKPVTLSCSQTLNHNVMYWYQQKSSQAPKLLFHYYDKDFNNEADTPDNFQSRRPNTSFCFLDIRSPGLGDTAMYLCATSPPYGGKRTEAFFGQGTRLTVV.

The chain links TRBV11-2 to TRBJ1-5; D is uncertain. The CDR3 is 15 residues long. Trimming shortened V by 1 base and J by 4 bases, and 11 bases separated the two germline ends. The germline gives CDR1 SGHAT, CDR2 FQNNGV. DNA of the CDR3: TGTGCCAGCAGCTTAGGCCCCGAGCTAAATCAGCCCCAGCATTTT. As protein: CASSLGPELNQPQHF.

The rearrangement uses TRBV7-9 and TRBJ2-1; 8 bases line up with TRBD2. This CDR3 is built from 15 residues. The germline CDR1 and CDR2 sequences are SEHNR and FQNEAQ (reference sequence). Trimming took 6 bases from V and 10 from J; bases not matched to a gene: 14. The CDR3 loop reads CASSVPLSGTKEQFF. Written as DNA, the CDR3 is TGTGCCAGCAGTGTACCGCTTAGCGGGACCAAGGAGCAGTTCTTC.

The chain uses TRBV2 and TRBJ2-3; maybe TRBD1 (5 bases). This CDR3 is built from 13 residues. Per the germline V gene, CDR1 is SNHLY and CDR2 is FYNNEI. V was pared by 6 bases and J by 6 bases, with 13 bases between. CDR3 coding DNA: TGTGCCAGCAGCCAAGGGGTTGGGGATACGCAGTATTTT. Amino acid sequence: CASSQGVGDTQYF. Combining the CDR3 with reference TRBV2 and TRBJ2-3 gives the whole variable domain EPEVTQTPSHQVTQMGQEVILRCVPISNHLYFYWYRQILGQKVEFLVSFYNNEISEKSEIFDDQFSVERPDGSNFTLKIRSTKLEDSAMYFCASSQGVGDTQYFGPGTRLTVL.

The rearrangement uses TRBV19 and TRBJ2-5, with D perhaps matching TRBD1 (6 bases). Germline CDR1 is LNHDA and CDR2 is SQIVND (reference sequence). CDR3 length equals 16 residues. Between the trimmed V and J ends, which lost 4 bases and 4 bases, there was a span of 19 bases. The CDR3: CASSSIRDKGRETQYF. The CDR3 region has the DNA TGTGCCAGTAGTAGTATCCGGGACAAGGGGCGAGAGACCCAGTACTTC.

The DNA of the CDR3 is TGTGCCATCAGGGGCGGGACTAGCGGGTCCTACGAGCAGTACTTC. Translating gives CAIRGGTSGSYEQYF. The J gene is TRBJ2-7, the V gene TRBV10-3, with TRBD2 identical over 12 bases. This CDR3 contains 15 residues. The trim removed 6 bases at V and 1 base at J, leaving 4 bases unmatched. The V gene's germline CDR1 is ENHRY and CDR2 SYGVKD.

This chain links TRBV10-3 with TRBJ1-5, with D tentatively TRBD1 (5 bases). Trimming shortened V by 9 bases and J by 4 bases, and 19 bases separated the two germline ends. Looked up from germline, CDR1 is ENHRY and CDR2 is SYGVKD. The CDR3 contains 15 residues. The CDR3 loop reads CAIGEGKTGNQPQHF. The CDR3 DNA follows: TGTGCCATAGGGGAGGGAAAGACGGGGAATCAGCCCCAGCATTTT.

V and J are TRBV7-9 and TRBJ2-5; the match to TRBD1 covers 9 bases. The CDR3 is 15 amino acids. The V gene end was trimmed by 5 bases and the J gene end by 4 bases; junction bases not matched to a gene: 8. Germline CDR1 and CDR2: SEHNR and FQNEAQ (reference sequence). Here the CDR3 DNA reads TGTGCCAGCAGCACCGGGACAGGGCAACGAGAGACCCAGTACTTC. Translated: CASSTGTGQRETQYF. Full variable domain (remainder filled in from reference TRBV7-9 and TRBJ2-5): DTGVSQNPRHKITKRGQNVTFRCDPISEHNRLYWYRQTLGQGPEFLTYFQNEAQLEKSRLLSDRFSAERPKGSFSTLEIQRTEQGDSAMYLCASSTGTGQRETQYFGPGTRLLVL.

J is TRBJ1-1 and V is TRBV5-4, with 10 bases aligning to TRBD1. The germline gives CDR1 SGHNT, CDR2 YYREEE (reference sequence). CDR3 length: 14 residues. V gave up 4 bases and J gave up 5 bases; unmatched junction bases: 5. The CDR3 nucleotides are TGTGCCAGCAGCCTGGACAGGGGGGGTACTGAAGCTTTCTTT. It codes for CASSLDRGGTEAFF.

The V gene is TRBV4-2, the J gene TRBJ2-1; 8 bases agree with TRBD1. The V and J ends lost 0 bases and 9 bases, in that order; junction bases with no gene match: 7. The CDR3 runs 15 residues. CDR1 LGHNA and CDR2 YNFKEQ come from the germline V gene. The CDR3 DNA reads TGTGCCAGCAGCCAAGATCCGGTACAGGGGGTTGAGCAGTTCTTC. It encodes CASSQDPVQGVEQFF.